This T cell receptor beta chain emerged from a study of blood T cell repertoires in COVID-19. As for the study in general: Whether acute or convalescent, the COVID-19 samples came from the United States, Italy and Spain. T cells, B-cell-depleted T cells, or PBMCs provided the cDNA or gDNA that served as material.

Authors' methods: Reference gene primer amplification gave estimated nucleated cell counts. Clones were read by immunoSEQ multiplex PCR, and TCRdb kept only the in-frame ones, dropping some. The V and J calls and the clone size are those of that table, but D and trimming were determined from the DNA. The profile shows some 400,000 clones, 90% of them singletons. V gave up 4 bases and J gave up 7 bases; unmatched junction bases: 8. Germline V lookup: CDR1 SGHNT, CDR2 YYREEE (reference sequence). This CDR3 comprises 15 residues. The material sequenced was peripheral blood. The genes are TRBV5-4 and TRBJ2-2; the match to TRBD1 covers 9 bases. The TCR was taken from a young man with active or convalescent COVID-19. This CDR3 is CASSPDRGSGGELFF. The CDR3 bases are TGTGCCAGCAGCCCCGACAGGGGGTCGGGCGGGGAGCTGTTTTTT.